Listed below are T cell receptor beta chains from one sample, sequenced in a study of regulatory T cells in long-lasting Graves disease. Each CDR3 protein is one row after TCRdb ran MiXCR on the multiplex PCR reads. Among a few hundred thousand distinct CDR3 sequences listed, approximately 25% were seen once. Here the sequenced sample was peripheral blood mononuclear cells (PBMCs), taken when the disease was refractory, from a patient treated with antithyroid drugs. These TCRs come from a woman aged 40 to 50 with Graves disease. Each CDR3 is given with its conserved first and last residue. The D gene is left open where the match is weak. Not all rows give a size; the values are once, few, many and, for expanded clones, a class.

j_gene | v_gene | d_gene | abundance | CDR3aa | CDR3nt
TRBJ2-7 | TRBV20-1 | TRBD2 | . | CSAPGGGLSYEQYF | TGCAGTGCTCCTGGCGGGGGGCTCTCCTACGAGCAGTACTTC
TRBJ2-7 | TRBV15 | . | . | CATRTASSYEQYF | TGTGCCACCAGGACGGCAAGCTCCTACGAGCAGTACTTC
TRBJ1-1 | TRBV29-1 | TRBD1 | many | CSGDRGIGTEAFF | TGCAGCGGGGACAGGGGGATTGGCACTGAAGCTTTCTTT
TRBJ2-5 | TRBV12-3/TRBV12-4 | . | many | CASSPTFRGWETQYF | TGTGCCAGCAGTCCTACATTTCGGGGTTGGGAGACCCAGTACTTC
TRBJ1-2 | TRBV12-3/TRBV12-4 | . | many | CASSDRSNYGYTF | TGTGCCAGCAGTGACAGGTCCAACTATGGCTACACCTTC
TRBJ1-1 | TRBV11-2 | . | . | CASSLLSQDTEAFF | TGTGCCAGCAGCTTACTTAGTCAGGACACTGAAGCTTTCTTT
TRBJ2-1 | TRBV20-1 | TRBD2 | . | CSADRGGLAVYEQFF | TGCAGTGCTGACCGGGGGGGACTAGCAGTTTATGAGCAGTTCTTC
TRBJ2-5 | TRBV5-4 | TRBD1 | many | CASSLGTGRETQYF | TGTGCCAGCAGCTTGGGGACAGGGAGGGAGACCCAGTACTTC
TRBJ2-3 | TRBV28 | . | . | CASSLAPPSTDTQYF | TGTGCCAGCAGCTTAGCGCCCCCTAGCACAGATACGCAGTATTTT
TRBJ2-2 | TRBV5-1 | . | few | CANSLGSTANTGELFF | TGCGCCAACAGCTTGGGTTCGACAGCGAACACTGGGGAGCTGTTTTTT
TRBJ1-1 | TRBV5-1 | . | few | CASSPLPRGYTEAFF | TGCGCCAGCAGCCCGCTGCCTCGGGGCTACACTGAAGCTTTCTTT
TRBJ2-5 | TRBV5-6 | TRBD1 | few | CASSATGLRQETQYF | TGTGCCAGCAGCGCGACAGGGTTAAGGCAAGAGACCCAGTACTTC
TRBJ1-4 | TRBV7-2 | . | . | CASSPKAHATNEKLFF | TGTGCCAGCAGCCCGAAAGCCCACGCAACTAATGAAAAACTGTTTTTT
TRBJ2-5 | TRBV5-4 | . | . | CASSPTGSRETQYF | TGTGCCAGCAGCCCCACAGGGTCAAGGGAGACCCAGTACTTC
TRBJ2-7 | TRBV27 | . | . | CASSPTPPPSEQYF | TGTGCCAGCAGTCCCACCCCCCCCCCTAGCGAGCAGTACTTC
TRBJ2-2 | TRBV7-9 | . | few | CASRLGGRINTGELFF | TGTGCCAGCAGATTAGGGGGACGGATTAACACCGGGGAGCTGTTTTTT
TRBJ1-5 | TRBV7-9 | TRBD1 | few | CASSVGQGHNQPQHF | TGTGCCAGCAGCGTGGGACAGGGGCACAATCAGCCCCAGCATTTT
TRBJ2-7 | TRBV20-1 | . | . | CSALRTPYEQYF | TGCAGTGCCCTCCGGACCCCCTACGAGCAGTACTTC
TRBJ2-7 | TRBV28 | . | many | CASSFLGPLYEQYF | TGTGCCAGCAGTTTTTTGGGACCACTTTACGAGCAGTACTTC
TRBJ2-3 | TRBV2 | TRBD1 | many | CASSAFDRGHTQYF | TGTGCCAGCAGTGCATTTGACAGGGGTCATACGCAGTATTTT
TRBJ1-1 | TRBV6-2/TRBV6-3 | . | . | CASSEGSEAFF | TGTGCCAGCAGTGAAGGGTCTGAAGCTTTCTTT
TRBJ2-7 | TRBV28 | . | many | CASSSGQAPYEQYF | TGTGCCAGCAGTTCTGGTCAGGCGCCCTACGAGCAGTACTTC
TRBJ2-2 | TRBV19 | TRBD2 | . | CASSIVASGSNTGELFF | TGTGCCAGTAGTATAGTGGCTAGCGGTTCCAACACCGGGGAGCTGTTTTTT
TRBJ2-7 | TRBV7-9 | . | many | CASSPHMYEQYF | TGTGCCAGCAGCCCCCACATGTACGAGCAGTACTTC
TRBJ2-5 | TRBV7-8 | . | many | CASSPAPETQYF | TGTGCCAGCAGCCCCGCCCCAGAGACCCAGTACTTC
TRBJ2-5 | TRBV7-3 | TRBD2 | many | CASSFQTSGETQYF | TGTGCCAGCAGCTTTCAAACTAGCGGGGAGACCCAGTACTTC
TRBJ2-1 | TRBV12-3/TRBV12-4 | . | . | CASSLVGEQFF | TGTGCCAGCAGTTTAGTGGGTGAGCAGTTCTTC
TRBJ2-5 | TRBV7-3 | . | many | CASSWREGETQYF | TGTGCCAGCAGCTGGAGGGAAGGAGAGACCCAGTACTTC
TRBJ2-2 | TRBV11-2 | . | once | CASSSIKGLANTGELFF | TGTGCCAGCAGTTCTATAAAGGGGCTCGCGAACACCGGGGAGCTGTTTTTT
TRBJ2-1 | TRBV24-1 | TRBD2 | . | CATSPRTSGRNEQFF | TGTGCCACCTCCCCACGGACTAGCGGGAGGAATGAGCAGTTCTTC
TRBJ2-2 | TRBV12-3/TRBV12-4 | TRBD1 | many | CATGTGVTGELFF | TGTGCCACCGGGACAGGCGTGACCGGGGAGCTGTTTTTT
TRBJ2-7 | TRBV5-5 | . | . | CASSLGRPIFYEQYF | TGTGCCAGCAGCTTGGGCAGGCCAATATTCTACGAGCAGTACTTC
TRBJ2-1 | TRBV7-9 | . | . | CASSLAWQGGYNEQFF | TGTGCCAGCAGCTTAGCATGGCAGGGGGGATACAATGAGCAGTTCTTC
TRBJ2-5 | TRBV3-1 | . | . | CASSQSAGKPSVETQYF | TGTGCCAGCAGCCAATCGGCAGGAAAGCCGTCTGTGGAGACCCAGTACTTC
TRBJ2-7 | TRBV19 | . | few | CASSSGQPYEQYF | TGTGCCAGTAGTTCCGGACAGCCCTACGAGCAGTACTTC
TRBJ1-5 | TRBV6-5 | . | . | CASSYWGNQPQHF | TGTGCCAGCAGTTACTGGGGGAATCAGCCCCAGCATTTT
TRBJ2-5 | TRBV6-1 | . | few | CASSASPTISQETQYF | TGTGCCAGCAGTGCGTCGCCCACCATCAGCCAAGAGACCCAGTACTTC
TRBJ2-4 | TRBV28 | . | many | CASGAKNIQYF | TGTGCCAGCGGCGCCAAAAACATTCAGTACTTC
TRBJ1-6 | TRBV20-1 | TRBD1 | few | CSANMDRVSPLHF | TGCAGTGCCAATATGGACAGGGTTTCACCCCTCCACTTT
TRBJ2-7 | TRBV27 | TRBD1 | many | CASSLTGGLVSYEQYF | TGTGCCAGCAGTTTAACAGGGGGCCTTGTATCCTACGAGCAGTACTTC
TRBJ1-4 | TRBV10-3 | TRBD1 | many | CAISEDRVEKLFF | TGTGCCATCAGTGAGGACAGGGTTGAAAAACTGTTTTTT
TRBJ2-1 | TRBV12-5 | . | few | CASETSGGPQFF | TGTGCTAGTGAAACCTCGGGTGGGCCGCAGTTCTTC
TRBJ1-1 | TRBV28 | . | many | CASTLGGSDLAFF | TGTGCCAGCACCCTCGGGGGAAGCGACTTAGCTTTCTTT